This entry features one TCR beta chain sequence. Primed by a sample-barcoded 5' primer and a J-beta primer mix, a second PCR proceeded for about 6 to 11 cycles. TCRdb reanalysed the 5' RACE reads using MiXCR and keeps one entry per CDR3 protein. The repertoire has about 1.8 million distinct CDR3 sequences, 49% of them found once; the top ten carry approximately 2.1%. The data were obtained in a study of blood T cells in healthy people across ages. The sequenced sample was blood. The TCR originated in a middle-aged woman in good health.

CDR3 sequence (DNA): TGTGCCAGCAGCGCCGGGCCACTCCAGTACTTC. Amino acids: CASSAGPLQYF. V gene TRBV7-8 combines with J gene TRBJ2-5; D not resolved. There are 11 residues in the CDR3. The germline gives CDR1 SGHVS, CDR2 FQNEAQ. V was cut by 5 bases and J by 10 bases, with 11 bases left in between.